The rows below give T cell receptor beta chains drawn from one sample of a study of cytomegalovirus exposure and HLA in healthy donors. TCRdb's table, derived via immunoSEQ multiplex PCR, lists solely in-frame clones and lacks some. The sample has around 200,000 clones. The specimen was PBMCs. Receptors were obtained from a girl aged 2 to 9 in good health and CMV-seropositive. The CDR3 runs from the conserved cysteine through the conserved F or W. Each record gives: CDR3 length, V gene, J gene, D gene, CDR3 protein, CDR3 DNA. D genes are given only for firm matches.

length: 10
V: TRBV29-1
J: TRBJ2-7
D: NA
CDR3: CSVRSYEQYF
DNA: TGCAGCGTTCGCTCCTACGAGCAGTACTTC

length: 15
V: TRBV27
J: TRBJ2-2
D: TRBD2
CDR3: CASRGTSGRFGELFF
DNA: TGTGCCAGCAGAGGGACTAGCGGGAGATTTGGGGAGCTGTTTTTT

length: 12
V: TRBV12-5
J: TRBJ1-1
D: NA
CDR3: CASGDWGLEAFF
DNA: TGTGCTAGTGGCGATTGGGGGCTTGAAGCTTTCTTT

length: 18
V: TRBV19
J: TRBJ2-7
D: TRBD1
CDR3: CASSPGQGAPEVSYEQYF
DNA: TGTGCCAGTAGCCCGGGACAGGGGGCGCCGGAGGTGAGCTACGAGCAGTACTTC

length: 15
V: TRBV29-1
J: TRBJ1-1
D: TRBD1
CDR3: CSVQTGEAVNTEAFF
DNA: TGCAGCGTTCAAACAGGGGAGGCGGTGAACACTGAAGCTTTCTTT

length: 16
V: TRBV5-4
J: TRBJ2-7
D: TRBD2
CDR3: CASSLVSGSTSYEQYF
DNA: TGTGCCAGCAGCTTGGTTAGCGGGTCGACCTCCTACGAGCAGTACTTC

length: 14
V: TRBV5-8
J: TRBJ1-1
D: NA
CDR3: CASSGASLNTEAFF
DNA: TGTGCCAGCAGTGGGGCCAGCTTGAACACTGAAGCTTTCTTT

length: 17
V: TRBV7-2
J: TRBJ2-2
D: TRBD1
CDR3: CASSPHREGGWSGELFF
DNA: TGTGCCAGCAGCCCCCACCGCGAAGGGGGCTGGAGCGGGGAGCTGTTTTTT

length: 14
V: TRBV7-8
J: TRBJ2-5
D: TRBD1
CDR3: CASSSPGGAETQYF
DNA: TGTGCCAGCAGCTCCCCAGGGGGCGCCGAGACCCAGTACTTC

length: 17
V: TRBV7-9
J: TRBJ2-7
D: NA
CDR3: CASSKSEAHFDSYEQYF
DNA: TGTGCCAGCAGCAAATCGGAGGCACACTTTGATTCCTACGAGCAGTACTTC

length: 16
V: TRBV6-6
J: TRBJ2-3
D: TRBD2
CDR3: CASSILAVGHTDTQYF
DNA: TGTGCCAGCAGTATTCTAGCGGTGGGGCACACAGATACGCAGTATTTT

length: 18
V: TRBV19
J: TRBJ2-5
D: TRBD1
CDR3: CASSIVGPGQTNQETQYF
DNA: TGTGCCAGTAGTATAGTGGGACCGGGACAGACGAACCAAGAGACCCAGTACTTC

length: 14
V: TRBV7-3
J: TRBJ2-1
D: NA
CDR3: CASGGGSSYNEQFF
DNA: TGTGCCAGCGGGGGCGGGAGCTCCTACAATGAGCAGTTCTTC

length: 19
V: TRBV7-9
J: TRBJ2-6
D: NA
CDR3: CASSPYLAQVYSGANVLTF
DNA: TGTGCCAGCAGTCCCTACTTAGCACAGGTCTACTCTGGGGCCAACGTCCTGACTTTC

length: 15
V: TRBV9
J: TRBJ2-1
D: TRBD2
CDR3: CASSVGGLAGNEQFF
DNA: TGTGCCAGCAGCGTAGGGGGACTAGCGGGTAATGAGCAGTTCTTC

length: 14
V: TRBV5-4
J: TRBJ2-3
D: NA
CDR3: CASSTTGSPDTQYF
DNA: TGTGCCAGCAGTACGACTGGGTCACCAGATACGCAGTATTTT

length: 17
V: TRBV28
J: TRBJ2-6
D: TRBD1
CDR3: CASSTGTGSSGANVLTF
DNA: TGTGCCAGCAGTACCGGGACAGGGAGCTCTGGGGCCAACGTCCTGACTTTC

length: 13
V: TRBV19
J: TRBJ2-1
D: TRBD1
CDR3: CATTGQGYNEQFF
DNA: TGTGCCACAACGGGACAGGGGTACAATGAGCAGTTCTTC

length: 13
V: TRBV27
J: TRBJ1-1
D: NA
CDR3: CASSFGGNTEAFF
DNA: TGTGCCAGCAGTTTCGGCGGGAACACTGAAGCTTTCTTT

length: 15
V: TRBV5-1
J: TRBJ2-2
D: NA
CDR3: CASSPGLAGAGELFF
DNA: TGCGCCAGCAGCCCTGGACTGGCGGGCGCCGGGGAGCTGTTTTTT

length: 14
V: TRBV11-2
J: TRBJ2-7
D: TRBD2
CDR3: CASSGRTSGTEQYF
DNA: TGTGCCAGCAGCGGTAGGACTAGCGGGACCGAGCAGTACTTC

length: 12
V: TRBV5-1
J: TRBJ2-7
D: TRBD2
CDR3: CASGTSGYEQYF
DNA: TGCGCCAGCGGGACTAGCGGATACGAGCAGTACTTC

length: 15
V: TRBV7-2
J: TRBJ2-7
D: TRBD1
CDR3: CASSYLTGGRYEQYF
DNA: TGTGCCAGCAGCTACTTGACAGGGGGCCGCTACGAGCAGTACTTC

length: 16
V: TRBV25-1
J: TRBJ2-1
D: TRBD2
CDR3: CASSDGAGVPYNEQFF
DNA: TGTGCCAGCAGTGACGGAGCGGGGGTGCCCTACAATGAGCAGTTCTTC

length: 14
V: TRBV28
J: TRBJ2-7
D: TRBD2
CDR3: CASSLSGGSYEQYF
DNA: TGTGCCAGCAGTTTAAGCGGGGGCAGCTACGAGCAGTACTTC

length: 16
V: TRBV7-8
J: TRBJ2-5
D: TRBD2
CDR3: CASSLGGSGSGETQYF
DNA: TGTGCCAGCAGCTTAGGGGGTAGCGGGAGTGGAGAGACCCAGTACTTC

length: 15
V: TRBV28
J: TRBJ1-1
D: TRBD1
CDR3: CASALGQGARTEAFF
DNA: TGTGCCAGCGCCCTCGGACAGGGGGCGCGAACTGAAGCTTTCTTT

length: 15
V: TRBV27
J: TRBJ2-7
D: NA
CDR3: CASRPTYGSLNEQYF
DNA: TGTGCCAGCAGACCCACTTACGGGAGTTTGAACGAGCAGTACTTC

length: 16
V: TRBV7-3
J: TRBJ2-1
D: TRBD2
CDR3: CASSLTRSGRANEQFF
DNA: TGTGCCAGCAGCTTAACGAGGAGCGGGAGGGCCAATGAGCAGTTCTTC

length: 15
V: TRBV28
J: TRBJ1-2
D: NA
CDR3: CASSTGTLRDYGYTF
DNA: TGTGCCAGCAGTACAGGGACACTCAGGGACTATGGCTACACCTTC

length: 14
V: TRBV7-2
J: TRBJ2-7
D: NA
CDR3: CASSLVRLAYEQYF
DNA: TGTGCCAGCAGCTTAGTCCGGCTAGCCTACGAGCAGTACTTC

length: 15
V: TRBV27
J: TRBJ2-7
D: NA
CDR3: CASRTSWENLYEQYF
DNA: TGTGCCAGCAGGACATCTTGGGAGAATTTATACGAGCAGTACTTC

length: 15
V: TRBV7-2
J: TRBJ2-3
D: NA
CDR3: CASSLGPGDTDTQYF
DNA: TGTGCCAGCAGCTTAGGCCCAGGGGACACAGATACGCAGTATTTT

length: 12
V: TRBV28
J: TRBJ1-2
D: NA
CDR3: CASRPPLEGYTF
DNA: TGTGCCAGCAGGCCCCCCTTAGAAGGCTACACCTTC

length: 17
V: TRBV27
J: TRBJ2-1
D: TRBD2
CDR3: CASSQPRLAGGPHEQFF
DNA: TGTGCCAGCAGTCAACCCCGACTAGCGGGAGGGCCCCATGAGCAGTTCTTC

length: 16
V: TRBV7-9
J: TRBJ2-2
D: NA
CDR3: CASSLVEIADTGELFF
DNA: TGTGCCAGCAGCTTAGTGGAAATCGCGGACACCGGGGAGCTGTTTTTT

length: 16
V: TRBV19
J: TRBJ2-2
D: NA
CDR3: CASSIGSGGFTGELFF
DNA: TGTGCCAGTAGTATAGGAAGTGGGGGGTTCACCGGGGAGCTGTTTTTT

length: 11
V: TRBV19
J: TRBJ1-1
D: NA
CDR3: CASRTAGEAFF
DNA: TGTGCCAGTAGGACCGCAGGGGAAGCTTTCTTT

length: 14
V: TRBV6-1
J: TRBJ2-1
D: TRBD1
CDR3: CASLPGQGSNEQFF
DNA: TGTGCCAGCCTCCCGGGACAGGGGAGCAATGAGCAGTTCTTC

length: 15
V: TRBV13
J: TRBJ2-3
D: NA
CDR3: CASSPWGELADTQYF
DNA: TGTGCCAGCAGCCCCTGGGGGGAGCTCGCAGATACGCAGTATTTT

length: 15
V: TRBV28
J: TRBJ1-5
D: TRBD1
CDR3: CASTTGQGFGQPQHF
DNA: TGTGCCAGCACCACGGGACAGGGATTTGGTCAGCCCCAGCATTTT

length: 10
V: TRBV20-1
J: TRBJ2-1
D: NA
CDR3: CSALRDEQFF
DNA: TGCAGTGCCCTCCGAGATGAGCAGTTCTTC

length: 15
V: TRBV2
J: TRBJ2-6
D: NA
CDR3: CASSEDSSGANVLTF
DNA: TGTGCCAGCAGCGAGGACTCCTCTGGGGCCAACGTCCTGACTTTC

length: 17
V: TRBV7-8
J: TRBJ2-2
D: TRBD2
CDR3: CASSLGLAGVNTGELFF
DNA: TGTGCCAGCAGCTTAGGGCTAGCGGGAGTAAACACCGGGGAGCTGTTTTTT

length: 13
V: TRBV10-2
J: TRBJ1-1
D: NA
CDR3: CASSEGTDTEAFF
DNA: TGCGCCAGCAGTGAGGGGACTGACACTGAAGCTTTCTTT

length: 12
V: TRBV6-5
J: TRBJ1-2
D: NA
CDR3: CASRQGNYGYTF
DNA: TGTGCCAGCAGACAGGGCAACTATGGCTACACCTTC

length: 16
V: TRBV7-9
J: TRBJ1-1
D: TRBD1
CDR3: CASSSGTGFMNTEAFF
DNA: TGTGCCAGCAGCTCCGGGACAGGGTTCATGAACACTGAAGCTTTCTTT